A selection of T cell receptor beta chains follows, all from one sample in a study of blood T cell repertoires in COVID-19. Data came from immunoSEQ multiplex PCR; TCRdb stores just in-frame clones and leaves some out. In the table there are about 250,000 clones, about 83% of which are singletons. The sample was peripheral blood. Receptors originate from a woman at least 80 years old with COVID-19, enrolled during active disease. CDR3s include the opening cysteine and the closing phenylalanine or tryptophan. Fields, in order: CDR3 DNA, CDR3 protein, J gene, D gene, V gene, clone size. A D gene is named only where the DNA matches it firmly. The listing skips clone size in some rows; elsewhere it reads once, few, many or a size class.

DNA: TGTGCCAGCAGCCACGGGACTAGCGGGGCCCAAGAGACCCAGTACTTC
CDR3: CASSHGTSGAQETQYF
J: TRBJ2-5
D: TRBD2
V: TRBV3-1/TRBV3-2
size: NA

DNA: TGTGCCACCAGCAGTGGCAGGTATAACACTGAAGCTTTCTTT
CDR3: CATSSGRYNTEAFF
J: TRBJ1-1
D: NA
V: TRBV15
size: NA

DNA: TGTGCCACCAGCATTCATGGACAGGGTCGATATCAGCCCCAGCATTTT
CDR3: CATSIHGQGRYQPQHF
J: TRBJ1-5
D: TRBD1
V: TRBV15
size: NA

DNA: TGTGCCAGTAAAATCGGGGGGGGGCCGAATGAAAAACTGTTTTTT
CDR3: CASKIGGGPNEKLFF
J: TRBJ1-4
D: NA
V: TRBV19
size: NA

DNA: TGTGCCAGCGGTGGACAGGGTCTTCTCGCTAACTATGGCTACATCTTC
CDR3: CASGGQGLLANYGYIF
J: TRBJ1-2
D: TRBD1
V: TRBV27
size: NA

DNA: TGTGCCAGCAGCTTAAGCAATCCCTACGAGCAGTACTTC
CDR3: CASSLSNPYEQYF
J: TRBJ2-7
D: NA
V: TRBV7-9
size: NA

DNA: TGTGCCAGTAGCTTGTCCGGGTCTGGAAACACCATATATTTT
CDR3: CASSLSGSGNTIYF
J: TRBJ1-3
D: NA
V: TRBV19
size: NA

DNA: TGTGCCAGCAGCCGCAGGGGGGACACTGAAGCTTTCTTT
CDR3: CASSRRGDTEAFF
J: TRBJ1-1
D: TRBD1
V: TRBV6-5
size: once

DNA: TGTGCCAGCAGCTTGTACGGGGGGGCCAGCGGGGAGCTGTTTTTT
CDR3: CASSLYGGASGELFF
J: TRBJ2-2
D: TRBD2
V: TRBV5-6
size: NA

DNA: TGTGCCAGCAGCTTGTATAGCGCCGAAATCTATAATTCACCCCTCCACTTT
CDR3: CASSLYSAEIYNSPLHF
J: TRBJ1-6
D: NA
V: TRBV5-5
size: NA

DNA: TGTGCCAGCAGCTCCAAAGGGGGGGGCAATGAGCAGTTCTTC
CDR3: CASSSKGGGNEQFF
J: TRBJ2-1
D: NA
V: TRBV9
size: NA

DNA: TGTGCCAGCAGTTCCGGGACAGTAAGGAATTCACCCCTCCACTTT
CDR3: CASSSGTVRNSPLHF
J: TRBJ1-6
D: TRBD1
V: TRBV6-6
size: NA

DNA: TGTGCCAGTACTACCGCCTGGGGAGGGGACTATGGCTACACCTTC
CDR3: CASTTAWGGDYGYTF
J: TRBJ1-2
D: NA
V: TRBV19
size: once

DNA: TGTGCCAGCAGCCCCGGACAGGGGGCAAGGACTTTCTTT
CDR3: CASSPGQGARTFF
J: TRBJ1-1
D: TRBD1
V: TRBV3-1/TRBV3-2
size: once

DNA: TGTGCCAGCAGCTCGGGGGTAGGGTGGGGCACAGATACGCAGTATTTT
CDR3: CASSSGVGWGTDTQYF
J: TRBJ2-3
D: NA
V: TRBV9
size: once

DNA: TGTGCCAGCTCACCACCGACGGGGGAGCAGTACTTC
CDR3: CASSPPTGEQYF
J: TRBJ2-7
D: NA
V: TRBV18
size: NA

DNA: TGTGCCAGCAGCTTAGGTCCGAATCAGCCCCAGCATTTT
CDR3: CASSLGPNQPQHF
J: TRBJ1-5
D: NA
V: TRBV7-9
size: NA

DNA: TGTGCCAGCAGCCTAGAGCTGGCCGGAGAAGCTTTCTTT
CDR3: CASSLELAGEAFF
J: TRBJ1-1
D: NA
V: TRBV5-4
size: few

DNA: TGTGCCAGCAGTCTGAACCGGGACATCTATGGCTACACCTTC
CDR3: CASSLNRDIYGYTF
J: TRBJ1-2
D: NA
V: TRBV28
size: NA

DNA: TGTGCCAGCAGTTTAGCCCGCGGGGGGGGACATGTCTATGGCTACACCTTC
CDR3: CASSLARGGGHVYGYTF
J: TRBJ1-2
D: NA
V: TRBV28
size: NA

DNA: TGTGCCAGCAGGACAGGGGGCGGATTCTATGGCTACACCTTC
CDR3: CASRTGGGFYGYTF
J: TRBJ1-2
D: TRBD1
V: TRBV2
size: once

DNA: TGTGCCATCCAGGGAAGCTCCTACAATGAGCAGTTCTTC
CDR3: CAIQGSSYNEQFF
J: TRBJ2-1
D: NA
V: TRBV10-3
size: NA

DNA: TGTGCCAGCAGTTCAGGACTAGCACCGAGCTCCTACAATGAGCAGTTCTTC
CDR3: CASSSGLAPSSYNEQFF
J: TRBJ2-1
D: TRBD2
V: TRBV6-2/TRBV6-3
size: NA

DNA: TGTGCCAGCAGGCCGGGACAGGGAGGTCTCGGGGGGGCCAACGTCCTGACTTTC
CDR3: CASRPGQGGLGGANVLTF
J: TRBJ2-6
D: TRBD1
V: TRBV2
size: NA

DNA: TGTGCCAGCAGTTCCCCGGAGGATACGCAGTATTTT
CDR3: CASSSPEDTQYF
J: TRBJ2-3
D: NA
V: TRBV6-5
size: NA

DNA: TGTGCCAGCAGCTATGGGGGGGCGAACACCGGGGAGCTGTTTTTT
CDR3: CASSYGGANTGELFF
J: TRBJ2-2
D: TRBD2
V: TRBV7-2
size: NA

DNA: TGCGCCAGCAGCATGACTAGCGGGGCAGATACGCAGTATTTT
CDR3: CASSMTSGADTQYF
J: TRBJ2-3
D: TRBD2
V: TRBV5-1
size: NA

DNA: TGTGCCAGCAGTGAAACTCAGGGGGCCTACGAGCAGTACTTC
CDR3: CASSETQGAYEQYF
J: TRBJ2-7
D: TRBD1
V: TRBV6-1
size: NA

DNA: TGTGCCAGCAGTTACCCACAGGGTGGGGCTTTCTTT
CDR3: CASSYPQGGAFF
J: TRBJ1-1
D: NA
V: TRBV6-2/TRBV6-3
size: NA

DNA: TGTGCCAGCAACCTACAGGGTGGAAACACCATATATTTT
CDR3: CASNLQGGNTIYF
J: TRBJ1-3
D: NA
V: TRBV28
size: few

DNA: TGTGCCAGCAGTTTATTCTCAGGGGACAATGAGCAGTTCTTC
CDR3: CASSLFSGDNEQFF
J: TRBJ2-1
D: NA
V: TRBV27
size: NA

DNA: TGTGCCAGCAGCACAAGACAGGCAGGCTATGGCTACACCTTC
CDR3: CASSTRQAGYGYTF
J: TRBJ1-2
D: NA
V: TRBV5-6
size: once